The clone carrying this T cell receptor (beta chain) was seen only a few times. These data belong to a study of shared clonotypes between healthy human individuals. CDR3 length: 15 amino acids. Germline V gene sequence: CDR1 SGHRS, CDR2 YFSETQ. The V segment lost 3 bases and the J segment 0 bases; nucleotides outside the gene matches: 5. The assay used deep level. Generated by immunoSEQ multiplex PCR, the TCRdb table keeps only in-frame clones and is missing some. The table records about 490,000 clones, 70% to 80% of them present only once. The sequencing input was PBMCs. The origin of this receptor is a middle-aged woman in good health. Some clones in this sample may be carry-over from other donors' samples. This chain links TRBV5-1 with TRBJ1-1; 7 nucleotides match TRBD1. CDR3: CASSSSTGMNTEAFF. The CDR3 DNA is TGCGCCAGCAGCTCCTCGACAGGGATGAACACTGAAGCTTTCTTT. Full variable domain (outside the CDR3, taken from reference TRBV5-1 and TRBJ1-1): KAGVTQTPRYLIKTRGQQVTLSCSPISGHRSVSWYQQTPGQGLQFLFEYFSETQRNKGNFPGRFSGRQFSNSRSEMNVSTLELGDSALYLCASSSSTGMNTEAFFGQGTRLTVV.